The 23 T cell receptor beta chains listed next were all sequenced from one sample in a study of T cell responses to AZD1222 COVID-19 vaccine. Profiled with immunoSEQ multiplex PCR; TCRdb holds only in-frame clones, not every one. Of roughly 160,000 clones in the sample, over 75% were seen once. The input for sequencing was peripheral blood, taken on day 0 of AZD1222 vaccination. These receptors all stem from an adult in good health.

The chain combines TRBV7-9 with TRBJ2-7; the D gene is possibly TRBD1 (6 bases). CDR3 length: 12 residues. The germline V gene has CDR1 SEHNR and CDR2 FQNEAQ (reference sequence). V lost 8 bases to trimming and J lost 3 bases, with 11 bases between them. In DNA, the CDR3 is TGTGCCAGCGCAAGGGACAACTACGAGCAGTACTTC. Residues: CASARDNYEQYF.

The rearrangement joins TRBV9 to TRBJ2-7, with D perhaps matching TRBD1 or TRBD2 (5 bases each). CDR1 SGDLS and CDR2 YYNGEE come from the germline V gene. The CDR3 has 13 residues. Trimming took off 0 bases at V and 5 bases at J, with 9 bases between the two ends. This chain's CDR3 is CASSVGGGHEQYF. The CDR3 DNA is TGTGCCAGCAGCGTAGGTGGGGGTCACGAGCAGTACTTC.

This clone came up a few times. This chain joins TRBV28 and TRBJ2-2; D is uncertain. V was pared by 6 bases and J by 2 bases, with 13 bases between. CDR1 is MDHEN, CDR2 SYDVKM, per germline. CDR3 length: 15 amino acids. The CDR3: CASSPPRTNTGELFF. The CDR3 bases are TGTGCCAGCAGCCCACCCCGAACCAACACCGGGGAGCTGTTTTTT.

This rearrangement joins TRBV13 to TRBJ2-7, with TRBD1 as a possible D gene (5 bases). The germline gives CDR1 PRHDT, CDR2 FYEKMQ (reference sequence). This CDR3 has 15 amino acids. The germline V and J ends were trimmed by 5 bases and 0 bases, with 14 bases remaining between them. In DNA form, the CDR3 reads TGTGCCAGCAGCGATCAGGGTAAGGGCTCCTACGAGCAGTACGTC. This encodes CASSDQGKGSYEQYV.

The chain carries TRBV7-2 and TRBJ2-2, with a tentative D call TRBD1 (6 bases). Germline V lookup: CDR1 SGHTA, CDR2 FQGNSA. The CDR3 is 16 amino acids. Trimming took 5 bases from V and 3 from J, leaving 16 bases between them. The CDR3 is CASSPPWGPDTGELFF. DNA for the CDR3: TGTGCCAGCAGCCCACCTTGGGGGCCCGACACCGGGGAGCTGTTTTTT.

V is TRBV7-6 and J is TRBJ2-3, with 11 bases matching TRBD2. V lost 0 bases and J lost 2; bases outside the gene matches: 1. Germline CDR1 is SGHVS and CDR2 is FNYEAQ. The CDR3 has 16 amino acids. As DNA, the CDR3 is TGTGCCAGCAGCTTAGCGACTAGCGGGGTCACAGATACGCAGTATTTT. This translates into CASSLATSGVTDTQYF.

V gene TRBV3-1 (or the pseudogene TRBV3-2) combines with J gene TRBJ2-2, with D possibly being TRBD2 (5 bases). V was shortened by 6 bases and J by 7 bases, with 18 bases between the two germline ends. The CDR3 runs to 15 residues. The germline gives CDR1 LGHDT, CDR2 YNNKEL (reference sequence). CDR3 nucleotide sequence: TGTGCCAGCAGTCACCTACTAGTTTCTGGCGGGGAGCTGTTTTTT. This sequence encodes CASSHLLVSGGELFF.

V gene TRBV27 combines with J gene TRBJ2-1; D possibly corresponds to TRBD2 (7 bases). Trimming removed 5 bases from V and 2 bases from J, with 10 bases in between. Germline CDR1 reads MNHEY; CDR2 reads SMNVEV (reference sequence). This CDR3 region has 14 residues. DNA of the CDR3: TGTGCCAGCAGTAGGGGGGGGACCTACAATGAGCAGTTCTTC. It codes for CASSRGGTYNEQFF.

V usage is TRBV29-1 and J usage is TRBJ2-1, with 8 bases that match TRBD2. The germline V gene has CDR1 SQVTM and CDR2 ANQGSEA. V shed 3 bases, J shed 9 bases, and the junction held 4 bases outside the gene matches. This CDR3 has 12 amino acids. The CDR3 DNA is TGCAGCGTTGATAGGACTAGCTTTGAGCAGTTCTTC. This encodes CSVDRTSFEQFF.

The V gene is TRBV18, the J gene TRBJ1-6; possible D gene TRBD1, 6 bases. There are 13 residues in the CDR3. Germline assignment: CDR1 KGHSH and CDR2 LQKENI. V lost 3 bases to trimming and J lost 7 bases, with 7 bases between them. The CDR3 protein is CASSPDRNSPLHF. In DNA, the CDR3 is TGTGCCAGCTCACCTGACAGGAATTCACCCCTCCACTTT.

This sequence joins TRBV2 and TRBJ1-1, with a tentative D call TRBD1 (5 bases). This CDR3 spans 13 amino acids. The germline V gene encodes CDR1 SNHLY and CDR2 FYNNEI. Trimming took off 5 bases at V and 4 bases at J, with 11 bases between the two ends. The CDR3 bases are TGTGCCAGCAGTCGGGGCCGGAGCACTGAAGCTTTCTTT. Protein product: CASSRGRSTEAFF.

The genes are TRBV29-1 and TRBJ2-1; TRBD1 is a possible D gene (5 bases). The CDR3 totals 16 residues. Germline CDR1 SQVTM, CDR2 ANQGSEA. Trimming removed 1 base at V and 7 bases at J, with 20 bases between. This CDR3 is CSVEVGRTLMVNEQFF. CDR3 coding DNA: TGCAGCGTTGAAGTTGGCCGGACACTTATGGTGAATGAGCAGTTCTTC.

This chain uses TRBV21-1 with TRBJ2-7; no DNA check was done on the table's D call, TRBD1. TRBV21-1 is a pseudogene. The CDR3 sequence is 16 residues long. Here the CDR3 reads CASSKVTGSRGYEQYF. The CDR3 DNA is TGTGCCAGCAGCAAAGTCACAGGGTCGAGGGGCTACGAGCAGTACTTC.

This chain links TRBV29-1 with TRBJ1-2; D is uncertain. The germline V gene encodes CDR1 SQVTM and CDR2 ANQGSEA. Trimming left V 0 bases short and J 4 bases short, with 9 bases between. The CDR3 covers 13 residues. The CDR3 reads CSVEDWGSYGYTF. CDR3 nucleotides: TGCAGCGTTGAAGACTGGGGAAGCTATGGCTACACCTTC.

V and J are TRBV18 and TRBJ2-7, with D unclear. V was shortened by 2 bases and J by 3 bases, with 14 bases between the two germline ends. CDR1 is KGHSH and CDR2 is LQKENI in the germline V gene. The CDR3 loop spans 15 amino acids. The CDR3 DNA is TGTGCCAGCTCACCATCGGCACAGAAGGGCTACGAGCAGTACGTC. Translation gives CASSPSAQKGYEQYV.

The rearrangement joins TRBV9 to TRBJ1-4; D remains ambiguous. Trimming shortened V by 0 bases and J by 0 bases, and 6 bases separated the two germline ends. CDR1 and CDR2 from the germline V gene are SGDLS and YYNGEE. The CDR3 spans 15 residues. The CDR3 DNA sequence: TGTGCCAGCAGCGTAGACATTGCAACTAATGAAAAACTGTTTTTT. This gives the protein CASSVDIATNEKLFF.

The V call is TRBV10-1, the J call TRBJ1-6; the D is unclear. Trimming pared 3 bases from V and 10 bases from J, leaving 7 bases between. The length of the CDR3 is 12 residues. CDR1 is WNHNN, CDR2 SYGVQD, per germline (reference sequence). CDR3 bases: TGCGCCAGCAGTGACGGAGGATCACCCCTCCACTTT. Translated, it gives CASSDGGSPLHF.

The CDR3: CAISAQNSGNTIYF. CDR3 nucleotides: TGTGCCATCAGTGCCCAAAACTCTGGAAACACCATATATTTT. The V call is TRBV10-3, the J call TRBJ1-3; D is undetermined. This CDR3 is built from 14 residues. Germline CDR1 ENHRY, CDR2 SYGVKD. With 4 bases removed from V and 0 bases from J, the gap between germline ends came to 7 bases.

The V gene is TRBV6-5, the J gene TRBJ1-4, with D perhaps TRBD1 (5 bases). Looked up from germline, CDR1 is MNHEY and CDR2 is SVGAGI. This CDR3 contains 13 residues. Between the trimmed V and J ends, which lost 0 bases and 14 bases, there was a span of 13 bases. CDR3 nucleotides: TGTGCCAGCAGTTACTCGACGGGGCTAAGGCTGTTTTTT. This gives the protein CASSYSTGLRLFF.

A single count supports this clone. V usage is TRBV10-1 and J usage is TRBJ2-7, with TRBD2 identical over 8 bases. Germline V gene sequence: CDR1 WNHNN, CDR2 SYGVQD (reference sequence). V lost 9 bases and J lost 1; bases outside the gene matches: 20. This CDR3 has 18 residues. The CDR3 here is CASTATGTRVFRSYEQYF. The CDR3, as DNA: TGCGCCAGTACAGCGACCGGGACTAGAGTATTTAGGTCCTACGAGCAGTACTTC.

The V and J genes are TRBV6-2 or TRBV6-3 and TRBJ1-1, with D unresolved. V was clipped by 2 bases and J by 0 bases, with 13 bases between them. The CDR3 is made up of 16 amino acids. Germline assignment: CDR1 MNHEY and CDR2 SVGEGT. For the CDR3, the DNA is TGTGCCAGCAGTTACCTTCGCGGATTTATGAACACTGAAGCTTTCTTT. Its translation: CASSYLRGFMNTEAFF.

In its sample, this clone was seen a few times. The genes are TRBV5-4 and TRBJ1-1; 7 bases line up with TRBD1. Germline V CDR1 and CDR2: SGHNT, YYREEE (reference sequence). J gave up 1 base and V 5 bases, and 11 bases lay outside the gene matches. This CDR3 has 16 amino acids. This CDR3 reads CASRSTGNSGNTEAFF. The CDR3 nucleotides are TGTGCCAGCAGGTCGACAGGGAATAGCGGGAACACTGAAGCTTTCTTT.

The V and J genes are TRBV30 and TRBJ2-4; no clear D gene. Between the trimmed V and J ends, which lost 0 bases and 0 bases, there was a span of 6 bases. CDR1 is GTSNPN, CDR2 SVGIG, per germline (reference sequence). This CDR3 comprises 14 residues. As DNA, the CDR3 is TGTGCCTGGAGTGTTGGGGTAGCCAAAAACATTCAGTACTTC. Its protein is CAWSVGVAKNIQYF. Together with reference TRBV30 and TRBJ2-4, the CDR3 gives the full variable domain: SQTIHQWPATLVQPVGSPLSLECTVEGTSNPNLYWYRQAAGRGLQLLFYSVGIGQISSEVPQNLSASRPQDRQFILSSKKLLLSDSGFYLCAWSVGVAKNIQYFGAGTRLSVL.